Listed here are 10 T cell receptor beta chains from one sample, sequenced in a study of control samples from healthy donors and cancer patients (TCRdb year 2020). Library method: the immunoSEQ multiplex PCR assay. This is the immuneACCESS table as TCRdb keeps it, with only in-frame sequences that have V and J called. A part of the clones is gone; compared with another copy, unresolved V genes explain less than half, and the rest is unexplained. This sample lists about 150,000 clones; about 94% were detected once. Jointly, the top ten make up about 5.2% of the sample. Sequenced: blood. All receptors come from a middle-aged man in good health.

The chain recombines TRBV6-6 with TRBJ2-7; D is unresolved. Deletions cut 0 bases from V and 2 bases from J, with 8 bases between. This CDR3 has 14 amino acids. The germline gives CDR1 MNHNY, CDR2 SVGAGI (reference sequence). The CDR3 is CASSYSDGPYEQYF. The CDR3 DNA is TGTGCCAGCAGTTACTCGGACGGCCCCTACGAGCAGTACTTC.

The chain has TRBV19 and TRBJ1-4; TRBD1 agrees at 8 bases. The ends lost 7 bases at V and 3 bases at J; junction bases unmatched: 13. Germline CDR1 and CDR2: LNHDA and SQIVND (reference sequence). This CDR3 has 17 amino acids. This CDR3 reads CASTLLAGGAANEKLFF. The CDR3 DNA sequence: TGTGCCAGTACCCTACTGGCAGGGGGCGCGGCTAATGAAAAACTGTTTTTT.

Notes on this clone: In the same sample, other DNA sequences code for this CDR3. The chain combines TRBV18 with TRBJ1-3, with D uncertain. The V end lost 0 bases, the J end lost 1 base, and 4 bases lay between the germline ends. CDR1 and CDR2 (germline): KGHSH, LQKENI. The CDR3 is 14 amino acids. The chain's CDR3 is CASSPPGSGNTIYF. Written as DNA, the CDR3 is TGTGCCAGCTCACCACCAGGGTCTGGAAACACCATATATTTT. Based on the CDR3 plus reference TRBV18 and TRBJ1-3, the full variable domain is NAGVMQNPRHLVRRRGQEARLRCSPMKGHSHVYWYRQLPEEGLKFMVYLQKENIIDESGMPKERFSAEFPKEGPSILRIQQVVRGDSAAYFCASSPPGSGNTIYFGEGSWLTVV.

The chain joins TRBV5-5 to TRBJ1-2, with D perhaps TRBD1 (5 bases). Germline V CDR1 and CDR2: SGHKS, YYEKEE (reference sequence). This CDR3 has 14 residues. The ends were cut back, 3 bases at V and 3 bases at J, with 12 bases in the middle. The CDR3 region has the DNA TGTGCCAGCAGCTCAGGGTATGCGGACTATGGCTACACCTTC. Protein: CASSSGYADYGYTF.

J is TRBJ2-1 and V is TRBV19, with unresolved D. Germline V gene sequence: CDR1 LNHDA, CDR2 SQIVND (reference sequence). The CDR3 length is 16 residues. V shed 1 base and J shed 7 bases, with 17 bases lying between them. CDR3 loop: CASSIVPGQQRNEQFF. The CDR3 nucleotides read TGTGCCAGTAGTATAGTCCCGGGCCAACAAAGAAATGAGCAGTTCTTC. Using reference TRBV19 and TRBJ2-1 for the parts outside the CDR3, the full variable domain is DGGITQSPKYLFRKEGQNVTLSCEQNLNHDAMYWYRQDPGQGLRLIYYSQIVNDFQKGDIAEGYSVSREKKESFPLTVTSAQKNPTAFYLCASSIVPGQQRNEQFFGPGTRLTVL.

The chain couples TRBV7-2 to TRBJ2-7, with a possible D match to TRBD1 (5 bases). V lost 1 base, J lost 0 bases, and 13 bases lay in between. Germline V lookup: CDR1 SGHTA, CDR2 FQGNSA. The CDR3 loop spans 16 amino acids. The CDR3 bases are TGTGCCAGCAGCTTAGAGGGGCAGATTGCCTCCTACGAGCAGTACTTC. Translated, it gives CASSLEGQIASYEQYF.

This clone was counted once. The chain links TRBV28 to TRBJ2-3; either TRBD1 or TRBD2 may supply D (5 bases each). The V end lost 8 bases, the J end lost 1 base, and 16 bases lay between the germline ends. Germline assignment: CDR1 MDHEN and CDR2 SYDVKM. This CDR3 contains 15 residues. CDR3 amino acids: CASLRRGRGTDTQYF. The CDR3 coding sequence is TGTGCCAGCCTTCGTCGGGGCAGGGGCACAGATACGCAGTATTTT.

This chain connects TRBV28 to TRBJ2-3, with 12 bases that match TRBD2. V dropped 3 bases and J dropped 3; count of bases not matched to a gene: 10. The germline V gene encodes CDR1 MDHEN and CDR2 SYDVKM. This CDR3 is 18 amino acids long. CDR3 sequence: CASSFLAGGLVGTDTQYF. The CDR3 region has the DNA TGTGCCAGCAGTTTTCTAGCGGGGGGGCTCGTGGGGACAGATACGCAGTATTTT.

The chain has TRBV7-9 and TRBJ2-2; D uncertain. Germline CDR1 SEHNR, CDR2 FQNEAQ (reference sequence). The V gene lost 6 bases and the J gene lost 3 bases, with 11 bases spanning the gap. This CDR3 spans 14 amino acids. CDR3 bases: TGTGCCAGCAGTATCGGCAGCTACACCGGGGAGCTGTTTTTT. It yields the protein CASSIGSYTGELFF.

The gene calls are TRBV25-1 and TRBJ1-2; D ambiguous. Germline V CDR1 and CDR2: MGHDK, SYGVNS. The V gene lost 3 bases and the J gene lost 5 bases, with 7 bases spanning the gap. The CDR3 length is 12 residues. The CDR3 here is CASSELSYGYTF. The CDR3 DNA reads as TGTGCCAGCAGTGAGCTGAGTTATGGCTACACCTTC.